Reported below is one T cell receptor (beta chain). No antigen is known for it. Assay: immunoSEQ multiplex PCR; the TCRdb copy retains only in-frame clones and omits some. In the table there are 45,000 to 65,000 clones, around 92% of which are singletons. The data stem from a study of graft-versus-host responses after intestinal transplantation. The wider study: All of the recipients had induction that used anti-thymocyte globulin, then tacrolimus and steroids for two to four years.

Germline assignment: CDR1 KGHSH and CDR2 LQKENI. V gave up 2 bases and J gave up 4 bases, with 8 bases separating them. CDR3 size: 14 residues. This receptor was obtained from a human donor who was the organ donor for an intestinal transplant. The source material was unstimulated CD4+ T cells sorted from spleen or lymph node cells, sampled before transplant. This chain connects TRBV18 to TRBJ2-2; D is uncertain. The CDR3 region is CASSPASPTGELFF. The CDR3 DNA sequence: TGTGCCAGCTCACCAGCCAGTCCCACCGGGGAGCTGTTTTTT.